The next 26 T cell receptor beta chains were all read from a single sample in a study of response to subunit inactivated influenza vaccine (dated by TCRdb to the late 2010s). The library relied on RT-PCR. Sequenced on an Illumina HiSeq 2500. TCRdb reran the public reads through fastp at Q25 and MiXCR, keeping productive beta chains. Rows with a matching CDR3 protein are joined into one entry that keeps the most common DNA and genes. Across this sample there are about 650,000 distinct CDR3 sequences, with 15% to 18% seen only once. The top ten constitute 9.5% to 13% of the sample. The sample consisted of PBMCs from blood, taken roughly 13 days after vaccination. The receptors stem from a man aged 45-65 years who received an inactivated influenza vaccine. Donor details come from another sample of the same person, matched by shared clones.

This clonotype was counted a few times. V gene TRBV7-2 combines with J gene TRBJ2-2; possibly TRBD1 for D (6 bases). CDR3 size: 14 residues. V lost 5 bases, J lost 5 bases, and 12 bases lay in between. From germline, CDR1 is SGHTA and CDR2 FQGNSA. CDR3 protein: CASSLKQGTGELFF. Here the CDR3 DNA reads TGTGCCAGCAGCCTCAAACAGGGTACCGGGGAGCTGTTTTTT.

The V gene is TRBV29-1, the J gene TRBJ2-7; tentatively, D is TRBD1 (5 bases). The CDR3 spans 13 residues. With 2 bases removed from V and 6 bases from J, the gap between germline ends came to 14 bases. Germline loops: CDR1 SQVTM, CDR2 ANQGSEA. This chain's CDR3 is CSVEFPLRAEQYF. For the CDR3, the DNA is TGCAGCGTTGAATTCCCCCTCAGGGCCGAGCAGTACTTC.

This clonotype occurred many times. The rearrangement uses TRBV4-2 and TRBJ2-5, with D possibly being TRBD2 (6 bases). The CDR3 contains 13 residues. Germline loops: CDR1 LGHNA, CDR2 YNFKEQ. Trimming stripped 0 bases from V and 4 bases from J, with 6 bases between. CDR3 region: CASSQEGGETQYF. The DNA for the CDR3 is TGTGCCAGCAGCCAAGAGGGGGGAGAGACCCAGTACTTC.

The gene calls are TRBV4-2 and TRBJ2-1; perhaps TRBD2 as D (6 bases). V shed 6 bases and J shed 8 bases, with 23 bases lying between them. Germline-derived CDR1 and CDR2 are LGHNA and YNFKEQ. The CDR3 totals 16 residues. In DNA, the CDR3 is TGTGCCAGCAGTCTCTCGCAGCGGGCGACTAGGGATGAGCAGTTCTTC. It specifies CASSLSQRATRDEQFF.

This clonotype was seen more than once but under ten times. V is TRBV11-2 and J is TRBJ2-3; 11 positions match TRBD2. This CDR3 region has 17 residues. Germline CDR1 is SGHAT and CDR2 is FQNNGV. The junction had 9 bases not matched to a gene; V was cut back by 6 bases and J by 1 base. The CDR3 spells CASRRPGLAGRTDTQYF. DNA for the CDR3: TGTGCCAGCAGACGACCAGGACTAGCGGGTCGCACAGATACGCAGTATTTT.

The V and J genes are TRBV13 and TRBJ2-7; TRBD2 might be the D (6 bases). The CDR3 consists of 13 residues. V shed 0 bases and J shed 11 bases, with 14 bases lying between them. Germline V gives CDR1 PRHDT, CDR2 FYEKMQ (reference sequence). The CDR3 loop is CASSLGRPGGEYF. The CDR3 region has the DNA TGTGCCAGCAGCTTAGGACGCCCCGGAGGGGAGTACTTC. Supplemented by reference TRBV13 and TRBJ2-7, the full variable domain reads AAGVIQSPRHLIKEKRETATLKCYPIPRHDTVYWYQQGPGQDPQFLISFYEKMQSDKGSIPDRFSAQQFSDYHSELNMSSLELGDSALYFCASSLGRPGGEYFGPGTRLTVT.

The chain links TRBV10-3 to TRBJ1-1, with 7 bases fitting TRBD1. This CDR3 is 15 amino acids long. Germline lookup yields CDR1 ENHRY and CDR2 SYGVKD. The trim removed 4 bases at V and 0 bases at J, leaving 5 bases unmatched. CDR3 in DNA: TGTGCCATCAGTGTCTCCGGGACAGTGAACACTGAAGCTTTCTTT. It codes for CAISVSGTVNTEAFF.

This clonotype was seen at least ten times. The V and J genes are TRBV9 and TRBJ1-2; D is uncertain. The CDR3 loop spans 14 amino acids. CDR1 and CDR2 (germline): SGDLS, YYNGEE. Trimming removed 4 bases from V and 3 bases from J, with 13 bases in between. The CDR3 here is CASSIRTLDYGYTF. For the CDR3, the DNA is TGTGCCAGCAGCATCCGAACACTAGACTATGGCTACACCTTC.

This clonotype was detected only a few times. The rearrangement links TRBV27 to TRBJ2-1, with 14 nucleotides matching TRBD2. Germline CDR1 and CDR2: MNHEY and SMNVEV (reference sequence). V was pared by 7 bases and J by 8 bases, with 10 bases of the junction left unmatched. There are 16 residues in the CDR3. The CDR3 DNA reads as TGTGCCAGCACTAGGCTCGGGACTAGCGGGAGAGATGAGCAGTTCTTC. Amino acid sequence: CASTRLGTSGRDEQFF.

J is TRBJ2-7 and V is TRBV11-1; D perhaps matches TRBD1 (6 bases). Germline V gene data show CDR1 as SGHAT and CDR2 as FQDESV (reference sequence). Deletions cut 5 bases from V and 2 bases from J, with 28 bases between. This CDR3 has 19 amino acids. CDR3 amino acids: CASSPTEILPRTVTYEQYF. In nucleotides, the CDR3 is TGTGCCAGCAGCCCAACCGAGATCCTCCCGAGGACAGTTACCTACGAGCAGTACTTC.

This clonotype came up many times. V and J are TRBV5-5 and TRBJ2-3, with TRBD1 identical over 9 bases. Germline values: CDR1 SGHKS, CDR2 YYEKEE (reference sequence). There are 15 residues in the CDR3. V shed 2 bases and J 6 bases; nucleotides not matched to a gene: 7. The chain's CDR3 is CASSFSGTGRDTQYF. For the CDR3, the DNA is TGTGCCAGCAGCTTTTCCGGGACAGGGAGGGATACGCAGTATTTT.

The chain combines TRBV6-2 or TRBV6-3 with TRBJ2-2; maybe TRBD2 (6 bases). Germline V gene data show CDR1 as MNHEY and CDR2 as SVGEGT. Trimming removed 0 bases at V and 4 bases at J, with 12 bases between. This CDR3 is built from 16 residues. The CDR3 reads CASSYSEGRGTGELFF. CDR3 sequence (DNA): TGTGCCAGCAGTTACTCGGAGGGCCGGGGCACCGGGGAGCTGTTTTTT.

The V call is TRBV5-1, the J call TRBJ2-7, with 7 bases fitting TRBD1. Trimming removed 4 bases from V and 1 base from J; junction bases left unmatched: 8. Germline V lookup: CDR1 SGHRS, CDR2 YFSETQ. The CDR3 has 15 amino acids. The CDR3 DNA sequence: TGCGCCAGCAGCGCCTGGGACAGTACGTCCTACGAGCAGTACTTC. Translating it yields CASSAWDSTSYEQYF.

In its sample, this clonotype was seen a few times. Here the CDR3 reads CASSQFDSGNTIYF. CDR3 DNA sequence: TGTGCCAGCAGCCAATTCGACTCTGGAAACACCATATATTTT. This chain connects TRBV3-1 to TRBJ1-3; the D is unclear. Germline CDR1 is LGHDT and CDR2 is YNNKEL (reference sequence). V lost 2 bases, J lost 0 bases, and 5 bases lay in between. The CDR3 loop spans 14 amino acids.

The chain joins TRBV5-5 to TRBJ2-7, with 9 bases lining up with TRBD1. Germline lookup yields CDR1 SGHKS and CDR2 YYEKEE (reference sequence). V shed 3 bases, J shed 3 bases, and the junction held 7 bases outside the gene matches. The CDR3 is 15 residues long. In DNA form, the CDR3 reads TGTGCCAGCAGCTCTGGACAGGGGAGGTACTACGAGCAGTACTTC. Protein sequence: CASSSGQGRYYEQYF. The variable domain in full, completed from reference TRBV5-5 and TRBJ2-7, reads DAGVTQSPTHLIKTRGQQVTLRCSPISGHKSVSWYQQVLGQGPQFIFQYYEKEERGRGNFPDRFSARQFPNYSSELNVNALLLGDSALYLCASSSGQGRYYEQYFGPGTRLTVT.

This chain uses TRBV6-5 with TRBJ2-3; D gene unclear. V lost 2 bases to trimming and J lost 5 bases, with 11 bases between them. Looked up from germline, CDR1 is MNHEY and CDR2 is SVGAGI. The CDR3 is made up of 14 amino acids. The CDR3 sequence is CASSYGGVIDTQYF. The CDR3, as DNA: TGTGCCAGCAGTTACGGTGGGGTTATAGATACGCAGTATTTT.

CDR3 region: CASSYPAGDQTQYF. DNA for the CDR3: TGTGCCAGCAGTTACCCCGCTGGGGATCAGACCCAGTACTTC. The chain combines TRBV6-5 with TRBJ2-5, with D hard to call. Germline CDR1 MNHEY, CDR2 SVGAGI. The CDR3 consists of 14 residues. Trimming left V 2 bases short and J 6 bases short, with 13 bases between.

V and J are TRBV28 and TRBJ2-7; 7 bases fit TRBD1. Unmatched junction bases numbered 5, after V lost 7 bases and J lost 2 bases. The germline gives CDR1 MDHEN, CDR2 SYDVKM. The CDR3 consists of 13 residues. The CDR3 loop is CASKPGGTYEQYF. The DNA for the CDR3 is TGTGCCAGCAAACCAGGGGGAACCTACGAGCAGTACTTC.

Regarding this clonotype: This sequence may be a read error, since a much larger clone differs from it by one base. This chain joins TRBV4-2 and TRBJ2-5; 7 bases are a match to TRBD1. Trimming removed 0 bases from V and 7 bases from J; junction bases left unmatched: 11. The CDR3 has 16 amino acids. Germline assignment: CDR1 LGHNA and CDR2 YNFKEQ. DNA of the CDR3: TGTGCCAGCAGCCAAGATAGAGTGACAGGGAGAACGACCCAGTACTTC. Its translation is CASSQDRVTGRTTQYF.

This clonotype was seen a handful of times. The chain joins TRBV29-1 to TRBJ2-3; weak D call: TRBD1 (5 bases). CDR1 and CDR2 (germline): SQVTM, ANQGSEA. The CDR3 length is 12 residues. Trimming removed 1 base at V and 4 bases at J, with 6 bases between. The CDR3 sequence is CSVEGTSDTQYF. CDR3 nucleotides: TGCAGCGTTGAAGGGACATCAGATACGCAGTATTTT.

The V and J genes are TRBV15 and TRBJ2-7; D possibly corresponds to TRBD2 (8 bases). The CDR3 contains 17 residues. Trimming left V 3 bases short and J 5 bases short, with 23 bases between. Germline loops: CDR1 LNHNV, CDR2 YYDKDF (reference sequence). CDR3 nucleotides: TGTGCCACCAGCAGGAGGGGGCTAGATAGCGGGAACAACGAGCAGTACTTC. Encoded protein: CATSRRGLDSGNNEQYF.

This rearrangement joins TRBV20-1 to TRBJ2-7; tentative D call: TRBD2 (6 bases). Trimming took 6 bases from V and 4 from J, leaving 19 bases between them. Germline lookup yields CDR1 DFQATT and CDR2 SNEGSKA (reference sequence). This CDR3 contains 14 residues. DNA of the CDR3: TGCAGTGCCCACCCCCCCGGGAGAAGATACGAGCAGTACTTC. It specifies CSAHPPGRRYEQYF.

The V gene is TRBV4-2, the J gene TRBJ2-5; the match to TRBD2 covers 10 bases. The germline V gene has CDR1 LGHNA and CDR2 YNFKEQ. The CDR3 is made up of 16 amino acids. V shed 0 bases and J 3 bases; nucleotides not matched to a gene: 4. CDR3 sequence: CASSQDGTSAEETQYF. DNA for the CDR3: TGTGCCAGCAGCCAAGATGGGACTAGCGCAGAAGAGACCCAGTACTTC.

V and J are TRBV5-6 and TRBJ2-7; D perhaps matches TRBD2 (5 bases). The germline V gene has CDR1 SGHDT and CDR2 YYEEEE. V was pared by 0 bases and J by 3 bases, with 13 bases between. The CDR3 contains 15 residues. The DNA for the CDR3 is TGTGCCAGCAGCTTGGTCTCGAGGGCAGGCTACGAGCAGTACTTC. Its translation: CASSLVSRAGYEQYF.

This clonotype was seen a handful of times. The chain has TRBV5-1 and TRBJ2-7; the match to TRBD1 covers 7 bases. CDR3 length: 15 amino acids. Germline V lookup: CDR1 SGHRS, CDR2 YFSETQ. Losses at the gene ends were 4 bases for V and 0 bases for J; bases not matched to a gene: 7. CDR3 in DNA: TGCGCCAGCAGCGTGACAGGGAAGGCCTCCTACGAGCAGTACTTC. Translating gives CASSVTGKASYEQYF.

The chain is built from TRBV12-3 or TRBV12-4 and TRBJ2-1, with 9 bases identical to TRBD2. The V segment lost 5 bases and the J segment 0 bases; nucleotides outside the gene matches: 2. The CDR3 is 15 residues long. For the CDR3, the DNA is TGTGCCAGCAGTCATAGCGGGAGCTCCTACAATGAGCAGTTCTTC. Translating it yields CASSHSGSSYNEQFF.